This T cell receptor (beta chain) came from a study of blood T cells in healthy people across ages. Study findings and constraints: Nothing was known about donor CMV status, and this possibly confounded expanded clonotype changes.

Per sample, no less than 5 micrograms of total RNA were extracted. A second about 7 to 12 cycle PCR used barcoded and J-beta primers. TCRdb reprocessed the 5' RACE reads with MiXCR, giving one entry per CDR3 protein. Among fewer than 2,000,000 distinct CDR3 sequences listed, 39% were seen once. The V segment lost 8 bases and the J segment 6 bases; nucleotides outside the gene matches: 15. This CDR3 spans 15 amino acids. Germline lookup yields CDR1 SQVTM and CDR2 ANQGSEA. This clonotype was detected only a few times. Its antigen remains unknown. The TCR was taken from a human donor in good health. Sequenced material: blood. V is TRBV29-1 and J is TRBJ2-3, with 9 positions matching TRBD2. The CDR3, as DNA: TGCAGCTCCCTGGGCAGCAGCGGGGGGTCCGATACGCAGTATTTT. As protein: CSSLGSSGGSDTQYF.